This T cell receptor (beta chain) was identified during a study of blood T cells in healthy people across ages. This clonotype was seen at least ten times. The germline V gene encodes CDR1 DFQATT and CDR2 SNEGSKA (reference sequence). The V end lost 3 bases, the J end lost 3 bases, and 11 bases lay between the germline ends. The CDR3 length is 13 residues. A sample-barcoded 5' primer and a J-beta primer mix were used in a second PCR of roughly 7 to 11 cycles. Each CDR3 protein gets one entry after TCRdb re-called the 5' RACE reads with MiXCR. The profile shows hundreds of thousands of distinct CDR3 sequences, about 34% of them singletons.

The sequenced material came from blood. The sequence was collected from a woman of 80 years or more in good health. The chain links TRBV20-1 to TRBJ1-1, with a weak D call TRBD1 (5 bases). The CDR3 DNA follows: TGCAGTGCTAGCTCCAGGGTCGACACTGAAGCTTTCTTT. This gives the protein CSASSRVDTEAFF.